The entry below gives a single T cell receptor (beta chain) sequence along with its context. This clone was seen only once. Its cognate antigen has yet to be identified. One base away there is no much larger clone; base qualities are not given. Genomic DNA was extracted from sorted cells for sequencing of the TCRbeta CDR3 region. The immunoSEQ Assay was used to sequence the TCRbeta CDR3 regions. This immuneACCESS table, as held by TCRdb, lists in-frame sequences with V and J called but not all clones. Of the missing ones, under half trace to an unresolved V gene in checked studies; the others have no known cause. For this sample the table gives around 60,000 clones, of which 80% to 95% were detected only once. 25% of the sample rests with the top ten. This entry is derived from a study of OX40 agonist ivuxolimab in advanced cancers. For the wider study: Ivuxolimab was a fully human IgG2 agonistic monoclonal antibody targeting the costimulatory receptor OX40 (CD134). Intravenous ivuxolimab was administered to patients every 2 weeks at six dose levels: 0.01, 0.1, 0.3, 1.5, 3 and 10 mg/kg. Partial responses were achieved by three dose-escalation patients, of whom one had hepatocellular carcinoma and two had cutaneous melanoma. Peripheral TCRbeta sequencing aimed to test whether ivuxolimab altered TCR sequence diversity and caused clonal T-cell expansion. Of the roughly 54 dose-escalation patients, hepatocellular carcinoma was present in approximately 20, melanoma in around 15, renal cell carcinoma in 9 and head and neck cancer in 9. In the dose-escalation cohort, more than 75% of patients were male, and the mean age was around 60 years, with a range of roughly 23 to 85. The paper covers the monotherapy dose-escalation part of the phase I ivuxolimab trial, which included N of about 50 patients. Prior anti-PD-1, anti-PD-L1 or anti-CTLA-4 therapy was permitted, and checkpoint inhibitors had been received by roughly 42% of dose-escalation patients.

Beyond this particular receptor, the publication reports: After ivuxolimab, CD8+ T cells had more expanded clones than CD4+ T cells on average. In partial responders in the 0.1-3.0 mg/kg groups, normalized peripheral clonal expansion was found to be among the lowest, especially among CD8+ T cells. Low levels of normalized T-cell clonal expansion were also seen in some patients who did not respond. The antigen specificity of the peripheral T cells that underwent clonal expansion was not determined. At doses of 0.1 to 3.0 mg/kg, clonal expansion of both CD4+ and CD8+ T cells in blood was seen between baseline and week 6.

Patients with a history of autoimmune disease or receiving systemic immunosuppression were excluded from the trial. Peripheral blood for TCR sequencing was drawn from every dose cohort at baseline, at cycle 4 day 1 and at cycle 7 day 1. Samples were obtained from an open-label, multicenter, first-in-human phase I dose-escalation trial of ivuxolimab. The trial enrolled adults with locally advanced or metastatic head and neck squamous cell, hepatocellular, melanoma or renal cell carcinoma. Before TCR sequencing, CD4+ and CD8+ T cells were separately sorted from peripheral blood. This sequence was found in an adult with an advanced solid tumor such as melanoma, head and neck, liver or kidney cancer. Sequenced material: CD4+ or CD8+ T cells sorted from blood, taken in a trial of the OX40 agonist ivuxolimab.

The sequenced DNA: TGCGCCAGCAGCTGGGAGCAGGGCTACGAGCAGTACTTC. Protein translation: CASSWEQGYEQYF. The rearranged chain carries TRBV5-1 and TRBJ2-7; the D assignment is uncertain and may be TRBD1 or TRBD2, with 5 bases supporting each. Measured from the cysteine to the phenylalanine, the CDR3 is 13 residues long. The CDR3 DNA has 39 bases and is translated from base 1. The germline ends are 10 bases apart after V is trimmed by 3 bases and J by 3 bases. The germline V gene gives CDR1 as SGHRS and CDR2 as YFSETQ.